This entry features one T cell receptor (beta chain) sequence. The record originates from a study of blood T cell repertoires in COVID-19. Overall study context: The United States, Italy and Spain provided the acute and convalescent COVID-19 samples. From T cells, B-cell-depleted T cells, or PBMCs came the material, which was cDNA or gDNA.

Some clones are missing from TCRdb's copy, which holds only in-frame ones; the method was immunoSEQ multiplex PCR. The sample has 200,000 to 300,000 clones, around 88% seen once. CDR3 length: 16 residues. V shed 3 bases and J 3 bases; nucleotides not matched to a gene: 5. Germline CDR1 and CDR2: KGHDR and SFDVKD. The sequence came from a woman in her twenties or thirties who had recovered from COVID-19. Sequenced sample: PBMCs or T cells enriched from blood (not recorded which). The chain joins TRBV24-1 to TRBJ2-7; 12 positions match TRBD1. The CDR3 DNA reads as TGTGCCACCAGTGATCCCGGGACAGGGGGCATCTACGAGCAGTACTTC. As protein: CATSDPGTGGIYEQYF.